The 20 T cell receptor beta chains in this list originate from one sample, sequenced in a study of T-cell memory formation after mild COVID-19. TCRdb reanalysed the 5' RACE reads using MiXCR and keeps one entry per CDR3 protein. The sample holds tens of thousands of distinct CDR3 sequences; about 6% are singletons and the top ten take 0.81%. The sequencing sample was made of PBMCs or a T cell subset sorted from them (not recorded which). The receptor set was obtained from an adult who had mild COVID-19 (a few samples of this study predate the infection). Cell type and time point are not known.

The rearrangement uses TRBV11-3 and TRBJ2-1; maybe TRBD2 (7 bases). Germline CDR1 and CDR2: SGHNT and YENEEA. Deletions cut 5 bases from V and 7 bases from J, with 18 bases between. This CDR3 is 15 amino acids long. Here the CDR3 DNA reads TGTGCCAGCAGCCCCAGGGGCGGGAGTAGGAATGAGCAGTTCTTC. This gives the protein CASSPRGGSRNEQFF. The full variable domain, its missing parts supplied by reference TRBV11-3 and TRBJ2-1, is EAGVVQSPRYKIIEKKQPVAFWCNPISGHNTLYWYLQNLGQGPELLIRYENEEAVDDSQLPKDRFSAERLKGVDSTLKIQPAELGDSAVYLCASSPRGGSRNEQFFGPGTRLTVL.

Notes on this clonotype: A much larger clonotype is one base distant, so this may be a read error. The genes are TRBV7-9 and TRBJ1-2, with a weak D call TRBD1 (5 bases). Trimming took 6 bases from V and 2 from J, leaving 16 bases between them. Germline values: CDR1 SEHNR, CDR2 FQNEAQ (reference sequence). This CDR3 contains 15 residues. CDR3 loop: CASRGRTRTNYGYTF. CDR3 bases: TGTGCCAGCAGAGGCCGGACACGGACGAACTATGGCTACACCTTC.

The chain couples TRBV9 to TRBJ2-1; 7 nucleotides agree with TRBD1. J gave up 2 bases and V 2 bases, and 4 bases lay outside the gene matches. This CDR3 is 15 amino acids long. Germline values: CDR1 SGDLS, CDR2 YYNGEE. For the CDR3, the DNA is TGTGCCAGCAGCGTCGGCCAGGGGGCCTACAATGAGCAGTTCTTC. This sequence encodes CASSVGQGAYNEQFF.

The chain is built from TRBV5-4 and TRBJ2-1, with 8 bases aligning to TRBD2. The germline gives CDR1 SGHNT, CDR2 YYREEE (reference sequence). This CDR3 spans 16 amino acids. With 0 bases clipped from V and 4 bases from J, the junction kept 6 bases outside the gene matches. CDR3 sequence (DNA): TGTGCCAGCAGCTTGGCCGGGGGGGCGTGGTACAATGAGCAGTTCTTC. As protein: CASSLAGGAWYNEQFF.

This clonotype has ten or more counts. The chain uses TRBV6-5 and TRBJ2-5; 8 nucleotides agree with TRBD2. The V gene's germline CDR1 is MNHEY and CDR2 SVGAGI. The CDR3 length is 16 residues. Trimming cost V 2 bases and J 5 bases; bases outside gene matches: 10. The CDR3 here is CASSYVSTGGVETQYF. Written as DNA, the CDR3 is TGTGCCAGCAGTTACGTCTCGACGGGAGGGGTCGAGACCCAGTACTTC.

At least ten counts were recorded for this clonotype. This chain links TRBV7-7 with TRBJ2-7; 7 bases agree with TRBD2. There are 13 residues in the CDR3. In germline, CDR1 is SSHAT, CDR2 FNYEAQ (reference sequence). Trimming at V came to 8 bases and at J to 6 bases, leaving 10 bases not matched to a gene. Written as DNA, the CDR3 is TGTGCCAGCTCGCCAGGGACTACCAGCGAGCAGTACTTC. Residues: CASSPGTTSEQYF.

The gene calls are TRBV29-1 and TRBJ1-2; the D is unclear. V was pared by 3 bases and J by 1 base, with 6 bases between. Germline values: CDR1 SQVTM, CDR2 ANQGSEA. The CDR3 covers 12 residues. CDR3 nucleotides: TGCAGCGTTGAGGACGGTAACTATGGCTACACCTTC. Its protein product is CSVEDGNYGYTF.

J is TRBJ2-5 and V is TRBV2; 8 bases are shared with TRBD1. The ends lost 7 bases at V and 1 base at J; junction bases unmatched: 5. The length of the CDR3 is 14 residues. CDR1 and CDR2 (germline): SNHLY, FYNNEI. The CDR3 protein is CASKWDRSQETQYF. DNA of the CDR3: TGTGCCAGCAAGTGGGACAGGAGCCAAGAGACCCAGTACTTC.

This clonotype was found many times. The chain joins TRBV24-1 to TRBJ2-1; no clear D gene. There are 12 residues in the CDR3. Trimming shortened V by 4 bases and J by 5 bases, and 5 bases separated the two germline ends. Germline lookup yields CDR1 KGHDR and CDR2 SFDVKD. CDR3 DNA: TGTGCCACCAGTGACCTGGACAATGAGCAGTTCTTC. It encodes CATSDLDNEQFF.

This clonotype was counted at least ten times. J is TRBJ2-7 and V is TRBV7-9; no firm D call. Between the trimmed V and J ends, which lost 0 bases and 0 bases, there was a span of 9 bases. This CDR3 is 15 amino acids long. Germline loops: CDR1 SEHNR, CDR2 FQNEAQ (reference sequence). Here the CDR3 DNA reads TGTGCCAGCAGCTTAGCGGGTTCTCCCTCCTACGAGCAGTACTTC. Protein: CASSLAGSPSYEQYF. The entire variable domain, with the rest obtained from reference TRBV7-9 and TRBJ2-7, is as follows: DTGVSQNPRHKITKRGQNVTFRCDPISEHNRLYWYRQTLGQGPEFLTYFQNEAQLEKSRLLSDRFSAERPKGSFSTLEIQRTEQGDSAMYLCASSLAGSPSYEQYFGPGTRLTVT.

This clonotype was observed once. V gene TRBV4-3 combines with J gene TRBJ2-4; D not resolved. Trimming took 0 bases from V and 7 from J, leaving 10 bases between them. CDR3 size: 14 residues. The germline V gene encodes CDR1 LGHNA and CDR2 YSLEER. The CDR3 loop is CASSQDGSRNIQYF. The CDR3, as DNA: TGCGCCAGCAGCCAAGACGGGTCCCGGAACATTCAGTACTTC.

In this sample, this clonotype turned up many times. This rearrangement joins TRBV4-2 to TRBJ2-1; 12 bases are a match to TRBD2. The CDR3 runs to 14 residues. CDR1 is LGHNA, CDR2 YNFKEQ, per germline. J was trimmed by 9 bases and V by 4 bases; bases with no gene match: 4. For the CDR3, the DNA is TGTGCCAGCAGCCGGCTAGCGGGAGGGGGTGAGCAGTTCTTC. This gives the protein CASSRLAGGGEQFF.

The gene calls are TRBV3-1 and TRBJ2-5; D is ambiguous. With 1 base removed from V and 3 bases from J, the gap between germline ends came to 9 bases. The CDR3 is made up of 14 amino acids. Germline V gene data show CDR1 as LGHDT and CDR2 as YNNKEL (reference sequence). The CDR3 coding sequence is TGTGCCAGCAGCCAAGCCATTTTAAAAGAGACCCAGTACTTC. This gives the protein CASSQAILKETQYF.

V is TRBV20-1 and J is TRBJ2-7, with TRBD2 matching 9 bases. V gave up 3 bases and J gave up 3 bases; unmatched junction bases: 9. This CDR3 has 15 residues. In germline, CDR1 is DFQATT, CDR2 SNEGSKA (reference sequence). CDR3 in DNA: TGCAGTGCTAGCAGAACTAGCGGGCGCCTCTACGAGCAGTACTTC. Translated: CSASRTSGRLYEQYF.

This clonotype was found many times. V gene TRBV20-1 combines with J gene TRBJ1-1; TRBD1 is a possible D gene (6 bases). The CDR3 runs 15 residues. Germline CDR1 DFQATT, CDR2 SNEGSKA (reference sequence). The germline V and J ends were trimmed by 1 base and 2 bases, with 14 bases remaining between them. The chain's CDR3 is CSARGVDRQNTEAFF. The CDR3 DNA follows: TGCAGTGCTAGAGGCGTGGACAGACAAAACACTGAAGCTTTCTTT.

The chain carries TRBV7-2 and TRBJ1-2; 12 nucleotides match TRBD1. J gave up 8 bases and V 1 base, and 14 bases lay outside the gene matches. This CDR3 is built from 18 residues. CDR1 is SGHTA and CDR2 is FQGNSA in the germline V gene. DNA for the CDR3: TGTGCCAGCAGCTTAGGCACCTCGGGACAGGGGGCTTCCGCCGGCTACACCTTC. Translating it yields CASSLGTSGQGASAGYTF.

There are many counts of this clonotype. CDR3 in DNA: TGTGCCAGCAATCTCGCTGGCCAGGGGCCCTACAATGAGCAGTTCTTC. Protein: CASNLAGQGPYNEQFF. The V gene is TRBV7-2, the J gene TRBJ2-1; TRBD1 might be the D (6 bases). Trimming took off 7 bases at V and 2 bases at J, with 18 bases between the two ends. The germline V gene has CDR1 SGHTA and CDR2 FQGNSA. The CDR3 length is 16 residues.

In this sample, this clonotype turned up many times. The chain joins TRBV5-1 to TRBJ2-1; 10 positions agree with TRBD2. Germline-derived CDR1 and CDR2 are SGHRS and YFSETQ. CDR3 length: 15 residues. J was trimmed by 8 bases and V by 0 bases; bases with no gene match: 5. The DNA for the CDR3 is TGCGCCAGCAGCTTGGACAGACTAGCGGGCGATGAGCAGTTCTTC. Protein product: CASSLDRLAGDEQFF.

This clonotype was counted many times. The chain uses TRBV29-1 and TRBJ2-5; 11 bases agree with TRBD2. V was clipped by 5 bases and J by 2 bases; unmatched bases: 7. The CDR3 has 15 residues. Germline CDR1 SQVTM, CDR2 ANQGSEA. The CDR3 spells CSVYLLAGDQETQYF. The CDR3 DNA reads as TGCAGCGTTTACCTACTAGCGGGGGATCAAGAGACCCAGTACTTC.

This chain connects TRBV4-1 to TRBJ1-1; D is ambiguous. There are 18 residues in the CDR3. CDR1 and CDR2 from the germline V gene are MGHRA and YSYEKL. Trimming stripped 0 bases from V and 0 bases from J, with 17 bases between. The CDR3 sequence is CASSQEVASTMMNTEAFF. In nucleotides, the CDR3 is TGCGCCAGCAGCCAAGAAGTGGCCTCCACCATGATGAACACTGAAGCTTTCTTT.